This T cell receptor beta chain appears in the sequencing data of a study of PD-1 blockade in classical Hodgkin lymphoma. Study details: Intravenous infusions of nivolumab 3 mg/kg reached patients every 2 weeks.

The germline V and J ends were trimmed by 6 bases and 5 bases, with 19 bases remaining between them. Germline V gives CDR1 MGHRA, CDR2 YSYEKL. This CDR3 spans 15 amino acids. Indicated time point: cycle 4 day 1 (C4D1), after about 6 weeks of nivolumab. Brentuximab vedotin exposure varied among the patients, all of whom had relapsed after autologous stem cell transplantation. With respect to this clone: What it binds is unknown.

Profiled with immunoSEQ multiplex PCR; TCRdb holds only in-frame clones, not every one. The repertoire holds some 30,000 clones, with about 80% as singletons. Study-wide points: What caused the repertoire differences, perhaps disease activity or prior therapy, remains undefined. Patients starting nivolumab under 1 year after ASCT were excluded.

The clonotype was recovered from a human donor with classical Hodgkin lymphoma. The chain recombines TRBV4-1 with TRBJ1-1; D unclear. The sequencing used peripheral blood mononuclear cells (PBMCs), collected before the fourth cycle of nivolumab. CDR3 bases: TGCGCCAGCAGTTCACCCGAAGCGGGTCGTACTGAAGCTTTCTTT. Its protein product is CASSSPEAGRTEAFF.